This section outlines one T cell receptor (beta chain) sequence together with its context. Its antigen is unidentified. In the PCR, 60 Vbeta and 13 Jbeta primers were used. The data were produced by immunoSEQ multiplex PCR, yet TCRdb's version contains in-frame clones alone and is incomplete. The table includes tens of thousands of clones, about 79% detected once. V lost 6 bases and J 1 base, leaving 9 bases between the germline ends. The CDR3 loop spans 13 amino acids. Germline V gives CDR1 SNHLY, CDR2 FYNNEI. These data belong to a study of cytomegalovirus exposure and HLA in healthy donors. Study-wide results and limits: Excluded were some V segments that proved indistinguishable, including TRBV6-2 and TRBV6-3.

J is TRBJ1-1 and V is TRBV2; D gene unclear. The sequenced sample was PBMCs. The TCR was taken from a middle-aged man in good health and CMV-seronegative. DNA of the CDR3: TGTGCCAGCAGGGTACAATGGAACACTGAAGCTTTCTTT. Its protein is CASRVQWNTEAFF.